Presented here are 11 T cell receptor beta chains from one specimen sequenced in a study of T cell responses to AZD1222 COVID-19 vaccine (dated by TCRdb to about 2021). Library preparation used the immunoSEQ multiplex PCR assay. TCRdb obtained this table from immuneACCESS and retained in-frame rearrangements with V and J assigned. These tables miss some clones; where compared with another copy, unresolved V genes account for less than half of the shortfall, and the remainder is unexplained. The sample contains tens of thousands of clones, roughly 84% of them found a single time. 17% of the sample rests with the top ten. Explained via the paper, the time point label denotes: baseline before first vaccination. Specimen: peripheral blood, collected on day 0 of AZD1222 vaccination. Receptor source: an adult in good health.

The chain uses TRBV7-2 and TRBJ1-3; 10 bases match TRBD1. Germline CDR1 SGHTA, CDR2 FQGNSA. V shed 2 bases and J 3 bases; nucleotides not matched to a gene: 7. CDR3 size: 17 residues. CDR3 in DNA: TGTGCCAGCAGCTTAAAGGGACAGGGGTCAGGTGGAAACACCATATATTTT. Encoded protein: CASSLKGQGSGGNTIYF.

The V and J genes are TRBV5-1 and TRBJ1-6; unclear D gene. The germline CDR1 and CDR2 sequences are SGHRS and YFSETQ. This CDR3 contains 16 residues. The germline V and J ends were trimmed by 0 bases and 7 bases, with 14 bases remaining between them. The CDR3 region is CASSLASVYSNSPLHF. CDR3 in DNA: TGCGCCAGCAGCTTGGCCTCCGTGTATTCCAATTCACCCCTCCACTTT. Filled out from reference TRBV5-1 and TRBJ1-6, the complete variable domain reads KAGVTQTPRYLIKTRGQQVTLSCSPISGHRSVSWYQQTPGQGLQFLFEYFSETQRNKGNFPGRFSGRQFSNSRSEMNVSTLELGDSALYLCASSLASVYSNSPLHFGNGTRLTVT.

V usage is TRBV6-5 and J usage is TRBJ1-5, with D possibly matching TRBD1 (5 bases). V lost 6 bases, J lost 4 bases, and 13 bases lay in between. The CDR3 consists of 14 residues. Germline V gene sequence: CDR1 MNHEY, CDR2 SVGAGI. The CDR3 sequence: CASRPQVENQPQHF. The CDR3 DNA reads as TGTGCCAGCAGACCACAGGTTGAAAATCAGCCCCAGCATTTT.

This clone was detected once. The rearrangement links TRBV19 to TRBJ2-7; D is possibly TRBD2 (5 bases). CDR3 length: 15 residues. V lost 3 bases and J lost 5, with 17 bases in between. CDR1 is LNHDA, CDR2 SQIVND, per germline (reference sequence). CDR3 nucleotides: TGTGCCAGTAGTATTTTCTTATCGAGAGGGAACGAGCAGTACTTC. Its protein product is CASSIFLSRGNEQYF.

The chain links TRBV2 to TRBJ2-5; 9 bases line up with TRBD1. This CDR3 has 15 amino acids. The V segment lost 2 bases and the J segment 1 base; nucleotides outside the gene matches: 2. Germline CDR1 reads SNHLY; CDR2 reads FYNNEI. DNA of the CDR3: TGTGCCAGCAGTGAATCGGGACAGGGCCAAGAGACCCAGTACTTC. This translates into CASSESGQGQETQYF.

The chain is built from TRBV9 and TRBJ1-1, with D uncertain. The germline V gene encodes CDR1 SGDLS and CDR2 YYNGEE. This CDR3 has 13 residues. V was clipped by 2 bases and J by 1 base, with 6 bases between them. The CDR3 DNA follows: TGTGCCAGCAGCGTGACGGAGAACACTGAAGCTTTCTTT. Translation: CASSVTENTEAFF.

V gene TRBV7-3 combines with J gene TRBJ2-3; D remains ambiguous. The CDR3 extends over 12 amino acids. Trimming stripped 5 bases from V and 6 bases from J, with 9 bases between. Germline values: CDR1 SGHTA, CDR2 FQGTGA. The CDR3 reads CASSTLGDTQYF. CDR3 coding DNA: TGTGCCAGCAGCACCCTCGGGGATACGCAGTATTTT.

The chain carries TRBV7-2 and TRBJ1-1; tentative D call: TRBD1 (6 bases). V was clipped by 1 base and J by 3 bases, with 15 bases between them. This CDR3 is built from 16 residues. Germline V gives CDR1 SGHTA, CDR2 FQGNSA. The CDR3 here is CASSLGAGVPDTEAFF. CDR3 nucleotide sequence: TGTGCCAGCAGCTTAGGCGCAGGGGTCCCTGACACTGAAGCTTTCTTT.

This chain uses TRBV6-6 with TRBJ1-5, with 9 bases aligning to TRBD1. Trimming at V came to 4 bases and at J to 4 bases, leaving 2 bases not matched to a gene. Germline V gene data show CDR1 as MNHNY and CDR2 as SVGAGI (reference sequence). The CDR3 is made up of 14 amino acids. Here the CDR3 DNA reads TGTGCCAGCAGTTTGGACAGGGGAAATCAGCCCCAGCATTTT. Encoded protein: CASSLDRGNQPQHF.

Details on this clone: This same CDR3 is encoded by further DNA sequences in the sample. V and J are TRBV27 and TRBJ1-1; 8 bases match TRBD1. Germline V CDR1 and CDR2: MNHEY, SMNVEV (reference sequence). CDR3 length: 13 amino acids. V lost 5 bases and J lost 4; bases outside the gene matches: 3. CDR3 coding DNA: TGTGCCAGCAGTCTACAGGGGGGCACTGAAGCTTTCTTT. Its protein is CASSLQGGTEAFF.

The CDR3 DNA reads as TGTGCCAGCAGCCAGGAACTCACAGGGGACGAGCAGTACTTC. The encoded protein is CASSQELTGDEQYF. The V and J genes are TRBV4-2 and TRBJ2-7; 7 bases are a match to TRBD1. The CDR3 contains 14 residues. From germline, CDR1 is LGHNA and CDR2 YNFKEQ. V shed 3 bases and J 5 bases; nucleotides not matched to a gene: 7.